The rows below give T cell receptor beta chains drawn from one sample of a study of CD8+CD57+ T cells in acquired aplastic anemia. TCRdb re-called the reads through MiXCR, storing one row per CDR3 protein. The table includes some 200,000 distinct CDR3 sequences, under 65% detected once. Sequencing input: sorted CD4+, CD8+, or CD8+CD57+ T cells (not recorded which) from PBMCs. The receptors derive from a human donor in good health. Each CDR3 is given with its conserved first and last residue. Fields, in order: V gene, clone size, D gene, J gene, CDR3 protein, CDR3 DNA. D genes are given only for firm matches. Clone sizes are given selectively: once, few, many, or a class where the clone is expanded.

V gene: TRBV14
clone size: -
D gene: TRBD1
J gene: TRBJ1-6
CDR3 protein: CASSLRTGGNSPLHF
CDR3 DNA: TGTGCCAGCAGCCTTCGGACAGGAGGAAATTCACCCCTCCACTTT

V gene: TRBV6-1
clone size: -
D gene: -
J gene: TRBJ1-1
CDR3 protein: CASSYRRGRTEALF
CDR3 DNA: TGTGCCAGCAGTTACAGGCGAGGACGCACTGAAGCTCTCTTT

V gene: TRBV6-5
clone size: once
D gene: -
J gene: TRBJ1-3
CDR3 protein: CASSYTIYF
CDR3 DNA: TGTGCCAGCAGTTACACCATATATTTT

V gene: TRBV6-6
clone size: -
D gene: -
J gene: TRBJ2-1
CDR3 protein: CASSSPEYNEQFF
CDR3 DNA: TGTGCCAGCAGTTCCCCGGAGTACAATGAGCAGTTCTTC

V gene: TRBV10-2
clone size: -
D gene: -
J gene: TRBJ2-3
CDR3 protein: CASSLHRRELDTQYF
CDR3 DNA: TGCGCCAGCAGTCTTCACCGGAGGGAGTTGGATACGCAGTATTTT

V gene: TRBV6-1
clone size: -
D gene: TRBD1
J gene: TRBJ2-1
CDR3 protein: CASSAPGQGNEQFF
CDR3 DNA: TGTGCCAGCAGTGCCCCGGGACAGGGCAATGAGCAGTTCTTC

V gene: TRBV7-8
clone size: -
D gene: -
J gene: TRBJ2-5
CDR3 protein: CASSLNFQETQYF
CDR3 DNA: TGTGCCAGCAGCTTAAATTTCCAAGAGACCCAGTACTTC

V gene: TRBV19
clone size: -
D gene: TRBD2
J gene: TRBJ2-1
CDR3 protein: CASSMGTTAYNEQFF
CDR3 DNA: TGTGCCAGTAGTATGGGGACTACCGCGTACAATGAGCAGTTCTTC

V gene: TRBV10-3
clone size: few
D gene: TRBD2
J gene: TRBJ2-1
CDR3 protein: CAIAGLAGGHEQFF
CDR3 DNA: TGTGCCATCGCTGGACTAGCGGGGGGGCATGAGCAGTTCTTC

V gene: TRBV15
clone size: -
D gene: TRBD1
J gene: TRBJ1-2
CDR3 protein: CATSLGTGDGYTF
CDR3 DNA: TGTGCCACCAGCCTCGGTACAGGGGACGGCTACACCTTC

V gene: TRBV6-9
clone size: -
D gene: -
J gene: TRBJ1-1
CDR3 protein: CAISESRGEAFF
CDR3 DNA: TGTGCCATCAGTGAGTCGAGGGGTGAAGCTTTCTTT

V gene: TRBV7-3
clone size: many
D gene: -
J gene: TRBJ2-1
CDR3 protein: CASSSEASSYNEQFF
CDR3 DNA: TGTGCCAGCAGCTCCGAGGCCAGCTCCTACAATGAGCAGTTCTTC

V gene: TRBV7-4
clone size: -
D gene: -
J gene: TRBJ2-7
CDR3 protein: CASSLVASITSHEQYF
CDR3 DNA: TGTGCCAGCAGCTTAGTCGCCAGCATAACGAGCCACGAGCAGTACTTC

V gene: TRBV5-1
clone size: -
D gene: TRBD1
J gene: TRBJ1-3
CDR3 protein: CASQPGQPSGNTIYF
CDR3 DNA: TGCGCCAGTCAACCGGGACAGCCCTCTGGAAACACCATATATTTT

V gene: TRBV29-1
clone size: -
D gene: -
J gene: TRBJ2-5
CDR3 protein: CSSPHSGETQYF
CDR3 DNA: TGCAGCAGTCCCCATAGCGGCGAGACCCAGTACTTC

V gene: TRBV20-1
clone size: -
D gene: TRBD2
J gene: TRBJ2-1
CDR3 protein: CSARGGGGSYNEQFF
CDR3 DNA: TGCAGTGCTAGGGGGGGGGGGGGCTCCTACAATGAGCAGTTCTTC

V gene: TRBV29-1
clone size: -
D gene: TRBD1
J gene: TRBJ2-1
CDR3 protein: CSGWTGGNHDNEQFF
CDR3 DNA: TGCAGCGGTTGGACAGGGGGGAACCATGACAATGAGCAGTTCTTC

V gene: TRBV24-1
clone size: few
D gene: -
J gene: TRBJ2-1
CDR3 protein: CATSDSYNEQFF
CDR3 DNA: TGTGCCACCAGTGACAGTTACAATGAGCAGTTCTTC

V gene: TRBV20-1
clone size: many
D gene: -
J gene: TRBJ1-1
CDR3 protein: CSARDLDGNTEAFF
CDR3 DNA: TGCAGTGCTAGAGACTTAGACGGGAACACTGAAGCTTTCTTT

V gene: TRBV5-1
clone size: -
D gene: -
J gene: TRBJ2-1
CDR3 protein: CASSPRAGGTNEQFF
CDR3 DNA: TGCGCCAGCAGCCCCCGGGCAGGGGGGACGAATGAGCAGTTCTTC

V gene: TRBV9
clone size: -
D gene: -
J gene: TRBJ2-1
CDR3 protein: CASRTGNEQFF
CDR3 DNA: TGTGCCAGCAGAACAGGTAATGAGCAGTTCTTC

V gene: TRBV7-6
clone size: -
D gene: -
J gene: TRBJ2-7
CDR3 protein: CASSLGFSGPYEQYF
CDR3 DNA: TGTGCCAGCAGCTTAGGCTTCTCTGGGCCCTACGAGCAGTACTTC

V gene: TRBV7-6
clone size: -
D gene: -
J gene: TRBJ2-3
CDR3 protein: CASSLKVTDMQYF
CDR3 DNA: TGTGCCAGCAGCTTAAAAGTCACAGATATGCAGTATTTT

V gene: TRBV7-8
clone size: -
D gene: TRBD2
J gene: TRBJ2-1
CDR3 protein: CASSPWTLAGGEEQFF
CDR3 DNA: TGTGCCAGCAGCCCCTGGACTCTAGCGGGGGGGGAGGAGCAGTTCTTC

V gene: TRBV6-5
clone size: -
D gene: TRBD1
J gene: TRBJ1-1
CDR3 protein: CASRRTGGVGTEAFF
CDR3 DNA: TGTGCCAGCAGACGGACAGGGGGTGTAGGCACTGAAGCTTTCTTT

V gene: TRBV25-1
clone size: -
D gene: TRBD1
J gene: TRBJ1-2
CDR3 protein: CASSGGTGSINGYTF
CDR3 DNA: TGTGCCAGCAGTGGGGGGACAGGGAGTATAAATGGCTACACCTTC

V gene: TRBV7-3
clone size: -
D gene: TRBD1
J gene: TRBJ1-2
CDR3 protein: CASSPMGQGDGYTF
CDR3 DNA: TGTGCCAGCAGCCCTATGGGACAGGGCGATGGCTACACCTTC

V gene: TRBV5-6
clone size: many
D gene: -
J gene: TRBJ2-7
CDR3 protein: CASSLLENSYEQYF
CDR3 DNA: TGTGCCAGCAGCTTGCTGGAGAACTCCTACGAGCAGTACTTC

V gene: TRBV7-9
clone size: many
D gene: TRBD2
J gene: TRBJ2-1
CDR3 protein: CASSGQVRGVPEQFF
CDR3 DNA: TGTGCCAGCAGCGGGCAGGTTCGGGGGGTACCTGAGCAGTTCTTC

V gene: TRBV5-1
clone size: few
D gene: TRBD2
J gene: TRBJ2-1
CDR3 protein: CASSLGAGREQFF
CDR3 DNA: TGCGCCAGCAGCTTGGGAGCGGGAAGGGAGCAGTTCTTC

V gene: TRBV13
clone size: many
D gene: -
J gene: TRBJ1-3
CDR3 protein: CASSLEVISGNTIYF
CDR3 DNA: TGTGCCAGCAGCTTAGAGGTGATCTCTGGAAACACCATATATTTT

V gene: TRBV7-2
clone size: -
D gene: TRBD2
J gene: TRBJ2-7
CDR3 protein: CASSLAPLAGAGEQYF
CDR3 DNA: TGTGCCAGCAGCTTAGCCCCACTAGCGGGTGCTGGGGAGCAGTACTTC

V gene: TRBV20-1
clone size: -
D gene: TRBD1
J gene: TRBJ1-5
CDR3 protein: CSARDRQGLVQPQHF
CDR3 DNA: TGCAGTGCTAGAGATCGACAGGGGCTCGTACAGCCCCAGCATTTT

V gene: TRBV12-3/TRBV12-4
clone size: many
D gene: -
J gene: TRBJ1-1
CDR3 protein: CASILGAEEAFF
CDR3 DNA: TGTGCCAGCATTCTTGGTGCGGAAGAAGCTTTCTTT

V gene: TRBV24-1
clone size: -
D gene: -
J gene: TRBJ2-7
CDR3 protein: CATSDGDLYEQYF
CDR3 DNA: TGTGCCACCAGTGATGGGGATCTCTACGAGCAGTACTTC

V gene: TRBV7-8
clone size: many
D gene: -
J gene: TRBJ2-5
CDR3 protein: CASSPEGGAGETQYF
CDR3 DNA: TGTGCCAGCAGCCCAGAGGGGGGGGCAGGGGAGACCCAGTACTTC

V gene: TRBV14
clone size: -
D gene: -
J gene: TRBJ2-7
CDR3 protein: CASSHAGVSFGEQYF
CDR3 DNA: TGTGCCAGCAGCCATGCAGGGGTTAGCTTCGGCGAGCAGTACTTC

V gene: TRBV6-1
clone size: -
D gene: -
J gene: TRBJ1-4
CDR3 protein: CASSRTAETEKLFF
CDR3 DNA: TGTGCCAGCAGTAGGACAGCCGAGACGGAAAAACTGTTTTTT

V gene: TRBV6-6
clone size: once
D gene: TRBD2
J gene: TRBJ2-7
CDR3 protein: CASTFSGGTYEQYF
CDR3 DNA: TGTGCCAGCACCTTTTCCGGGGGGACCTACGAGCAGTACTTC

V gene: TRBV2
clone size: once
D gene: TRBD2
J gene: TRBJ2-7
CDR3 protein: CASRETSGIYEQYF
CDR3 DNA: TGTGCCAGCAGGGAGACTAGCGGCATCTACGAGCAGTACTTC

V gene: TRBV10-1
clone size: many
D gene: TRBD1
J gene: TRBJ2-5
CDR3 protein: CATGMDRGPQETQYF
CDR3 DNA: TGCGCCACCGGAATGGACAGGGGCCCGCAAGAGACCCAGTACTTC

V gene: TRBV7-3
clone size: -
D gene: -
J gene: TRBJ2-7
CDR3 protein: CASSLGGVLYEQYF
CDR3 DNA: TGTGCCAGCAGCTTAGGTGGGGTTTTGTACGAGCAGTACTTC

V gene: TRBV7-8
clone size: -
D gene: -
J gene: TRBJ2-2
CDR3 protein: CASSRTQARTGTGELFF
CDR3 DNA: TGTGCCAGCAGCCGAACCCAGGCGCGGACTGGCACCGGGGAGCTGTTTTTT

V gene: TRBV7-2
clone size: -
D gene: -
J gene: TRBJ1-1
CDR3 protein: CASSLGTQGFGTEAFF
CDR3 DNA: TGTGCCAGCAGCTTAGGTACTCAAGGTTTCGGCACTGAAGCTTTCTTT

V gene: TRBV9
clone size: -
D gene: TRBD2
J gene: TRBJ2-3
CDR3 protein: CASSPRLAFTDTQYF
CDR3 DNA: TGTGCCAGCAGCCCCAGACTAGCGTTCACAGATACGCAGTATTTT

V gene: TRBV9
clone size: once
D gene: -
J gene: TRBJ2-7
CDR3 protein: CASRTGRGTYEQYF
CDR3 DNA: TGTGCCAGCAGGACTGGACGGGGAACCTACGAGCAGTACTTC

V gene: TRBV15
clone size: -
D gene: TRBD1
J gene: TRBJ2-1
CDR3 protein: CATSRDPAGGGEQFF
CDR3 DNA: TGTGCCACCAGCAGAGATCCGGCAGGGGGCGGCGAGCAGTTCTTC

V gene: TRBV24-1
clone size: -
D gene: -
J gene: TRBJ2-5
CDR3 protein: CATSALGETQYF
CDR3 DNA: TGTGCCACCAGTGCCCTAGGAGAGACCCAGTACTTC

V gene: TRBV13
clone size: many
D gene: -
J gene: TRBJ2-1
CDR3 protein: CASSSRERYNEQFF
CDR3 DNA: TGTGCCAGCAGCTCCCGGGAACGTTACAATGAGCAGTTCTTC

V gene: TRBV20-1
clone size: many
D gene: TRBD2
J gene: TRBJ2-7
CDR3 protein: CSARDLGTSVSYEQYF
CDR3 DNA: TGCAGTGCTAGAGATCTCGGGACTAGCGTCTCCTACGAGCAGTACTTC

V gene: TRBV9
clone size: -
D gene: TRBD1
J gene: TRBJ2-5
CDR3 protein: CASSVAGGREETQYF
CDR3 DNA: TGTGCCAGCAGCGTAGCAGGGGGTCGGGAAGAGACCCAGTACTTC

V gene: TRBV19
clone size: -
D gene: TRBD1
J gene: TRBJ2-7
CDR3 protein: CASRDRGPYEQYF
CDR3 DNA: TGTGCCAGCCGGGACAGGGGGCCTTACGAGCAGTACTTC

V gene: TRBV10-3
clone size: -
D gene: -
J gene: TRBJ1-1
CDR3 protein: CAISEGGVTNTEAFF
CDR3 DNA: TGTGCCATCAGTGAGGGGGGGGTTACGAACACTGAAGCTTTCTTT

V gene: TRBV9
clone size: -
D gene: -
J gene: TRBJ1-3
CDR3 protein: CASSEETGPPGYGYTIYF
CDR3 DNA: TGTGCCAGCAGCGAAGAGACGGGGCCACCTGGCTATGGCTACACCATATATTTT